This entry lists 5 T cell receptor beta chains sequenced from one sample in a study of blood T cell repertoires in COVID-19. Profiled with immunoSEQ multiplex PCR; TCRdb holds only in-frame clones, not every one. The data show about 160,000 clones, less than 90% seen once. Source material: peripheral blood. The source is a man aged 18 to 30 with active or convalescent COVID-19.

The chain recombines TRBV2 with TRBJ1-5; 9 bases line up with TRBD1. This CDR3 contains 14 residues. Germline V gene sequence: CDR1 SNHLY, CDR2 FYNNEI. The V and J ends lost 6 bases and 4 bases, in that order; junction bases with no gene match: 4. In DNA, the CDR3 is TGTGCCAGCAGAAGGGGGACAGGGAATCAGCCCCAGCATTTT. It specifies CASRRGTGNQPQHF.

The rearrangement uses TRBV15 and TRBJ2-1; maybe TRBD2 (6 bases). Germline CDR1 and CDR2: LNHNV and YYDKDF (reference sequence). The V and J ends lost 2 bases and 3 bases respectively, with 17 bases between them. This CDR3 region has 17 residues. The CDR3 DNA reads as TGTGCCACCAGCAGACCCTCCGGGACTCGATTCTACAATGAGCAGTTCTTC. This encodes CATSRPSGTRFYNEQFF.

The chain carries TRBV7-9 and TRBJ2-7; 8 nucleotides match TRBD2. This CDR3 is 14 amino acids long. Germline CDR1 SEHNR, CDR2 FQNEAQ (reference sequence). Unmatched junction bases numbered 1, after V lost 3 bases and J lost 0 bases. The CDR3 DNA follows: TGTGCCAGCAGCTTTGCGGGAGGCTCCTACGAGCAGTACTTC. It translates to CASSFAGGSYEQYF.

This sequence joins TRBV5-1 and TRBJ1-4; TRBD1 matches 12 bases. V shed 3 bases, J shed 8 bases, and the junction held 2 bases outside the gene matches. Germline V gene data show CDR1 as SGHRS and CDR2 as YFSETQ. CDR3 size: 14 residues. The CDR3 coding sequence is TGCGCCAGCAGCTCGGGACAGGGGGCGGAAAAACTGTTTTTT. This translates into CASSSGQGAEKLFF.

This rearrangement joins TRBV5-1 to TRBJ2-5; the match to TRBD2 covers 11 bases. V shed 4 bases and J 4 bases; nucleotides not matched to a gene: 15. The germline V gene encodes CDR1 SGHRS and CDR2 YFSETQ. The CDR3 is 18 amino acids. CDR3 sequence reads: CASSPGTSGRGLVETQYF. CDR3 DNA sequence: TGCGCCAGCAGCCCCGGGACTAGCGGTAGGGGGCTCGTAGAGACCCAGTACTTC.